This TCR beta chain was sequenced for a study of shared T cell receptors in the human thymus. Generated by immunoSEQ multiplex PCR, the TCRdb table keeps only in-frame clones and is missing some. The sample holds hundreds of thousands of clones, approximately 95% seen once. Germline CDR1 LNHDA, CDR2 SQIVND (reference sequence). J was trimmed by 5 bases and V by 5 bases; bases with no gene match: 9. This CDR3 has 16 residues. The chain is built from TRBV19 and TRBJ2-1; 10 positions agree with TRBD2. Sequencing was done on a sample of thymocytes. This clonotype was sampled from a human donor. CDR3 nucleotides: TGTGCCAGTAGTCCGTTACTAGCGGGACCGAACAATGAGCAGTTCTTC. Translation: CASSPLLAGPNNEQFF.